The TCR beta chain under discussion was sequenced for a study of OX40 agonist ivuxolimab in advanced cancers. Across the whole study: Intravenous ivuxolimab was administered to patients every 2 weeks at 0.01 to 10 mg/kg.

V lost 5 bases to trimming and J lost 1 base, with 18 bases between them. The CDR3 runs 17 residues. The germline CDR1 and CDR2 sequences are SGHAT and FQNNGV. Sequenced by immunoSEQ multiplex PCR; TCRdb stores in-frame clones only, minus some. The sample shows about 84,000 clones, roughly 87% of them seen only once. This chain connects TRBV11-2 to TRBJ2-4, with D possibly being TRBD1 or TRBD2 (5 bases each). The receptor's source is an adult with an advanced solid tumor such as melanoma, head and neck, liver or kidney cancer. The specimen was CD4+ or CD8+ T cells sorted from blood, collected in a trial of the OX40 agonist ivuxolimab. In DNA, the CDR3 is TGTGCCAGCAGCCCTTTAGGACGAGGGGTGGCCAAAAACATTCAGTACTTC. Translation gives CASSPLGRGVAKNIQYF.